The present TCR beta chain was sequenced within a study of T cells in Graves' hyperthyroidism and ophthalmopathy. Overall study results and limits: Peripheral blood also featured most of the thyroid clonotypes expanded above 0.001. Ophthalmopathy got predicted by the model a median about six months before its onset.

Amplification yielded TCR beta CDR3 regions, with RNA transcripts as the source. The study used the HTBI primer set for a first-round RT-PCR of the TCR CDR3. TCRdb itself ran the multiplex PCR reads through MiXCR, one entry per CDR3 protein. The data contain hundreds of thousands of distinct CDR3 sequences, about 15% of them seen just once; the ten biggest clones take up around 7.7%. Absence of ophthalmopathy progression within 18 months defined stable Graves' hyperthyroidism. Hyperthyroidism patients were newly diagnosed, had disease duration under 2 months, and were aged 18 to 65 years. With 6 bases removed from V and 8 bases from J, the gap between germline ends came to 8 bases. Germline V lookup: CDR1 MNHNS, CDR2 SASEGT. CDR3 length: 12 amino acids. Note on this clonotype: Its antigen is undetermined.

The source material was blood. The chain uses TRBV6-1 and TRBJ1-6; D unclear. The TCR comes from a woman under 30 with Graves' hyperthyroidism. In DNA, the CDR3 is TGTGCCAGCAGGCGACGGGATTCACCCCTCCACTTT. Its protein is CASRRRDSPLHF.